A selection of T cell receptor beta chains follows, all from one sample in a study of shared clonotypes between healthy human individuals. Assay used: immunoSEQ multiplex PCR; TCRdb lists only in-frame clones, some missing. The repertoire holds roughly 2.1 million clones, with about 92% as singletons. Input material: naive CD8+ T cells from PBMCs. These receptors were collected from a man aged 18 to 35 in good health. Some clones in this sample may be carry-over from other donors' samples. Each CDR3 is given without its conserved first and last residue.

J: TRBJ2-1
V: TRBV29-1
CDR3: SVDVNEQF

J: TRBJ2-7
V: TRBV5-1
CDR3: ASRLRTGPYEQY

J: TRBJ1-1
V: TRBV12-5
CDR3: ASGPSGPLGTEAF

J: TRBJ1-1
V: TRBV28
CDR3: ASSLYSGREAF

J: TRBJ1-1
V: TRBV5-1
CDR3: ASSSETGEVTEAF

J: TRBJ2-7
V: TRBV6-4
CDR3: ASSDSAGLAAYEQY

J: TRBJ2-7
V: TRBV15
CDR3: ATSRDGRNYEQY

J: TRBJ2-7
V: TRBV25-1
CDR3: ASMAGGEQY

J: TRBJ2-7
V: TRBV15
CDR3: ATSNRRDGLREQY

J: TRBJ2-7
V: TRBV7-6
CDR3: ASSPHPRQGSYEQY

J: TRBJ2-1
V: TRBV28
CDR3: ASSLLGTTSYNEQF

J: TRBJ1-1
V: TRBV7-9
CDR3: ASSLDRGLAEAF

J: TRBJ2-2
V: TRBV28
CDR3: ASQGTGGTGELF

J: TRBJ2-7
V: TRBV2
CDR3: ASSELGRTAYEQY

J: TRBJ2-7
V: TRBV9
CDR3: ASSPRGERSYEQY

J: TRBJ2-7
V: TRBV2
CDR3: ASSESRQTSYEQY

J: TRBJ2-7
V: TRBV4-3
CDR3: ASSHLIGVAGEQY

J: TRBJ2-5
V: TRBV6-4
CDR3: ASSDPGRTAQY

J: TRBJ1-1
V: TRBV5-1
CDR3: ASSPDRASTEAF

J: TRBJ1-5
V: TRBV11-3
CDR3: ASSLISCGGSSRSNQPQH

J: TRBJ2-7
V: TRBV9
CDR3: ASSVGDLNYEQY

J: TRBJ2-1
V: TRBV5-8
CDR3: ASSLGGSSYNEQF

J: TRBJ1-1
V: TRBV9
CDR3: ASSGRPGYTEAF

J: TRBJ1-5
V: TRBV6-1
CDR3: ASSKGTWEDQPQH

J: TRBJ1-2
V: TRBV5-1
CDR3: ASRISGSNYGYT

J: TRBJ2-3
V: TRBV7-9
CDR3: ASSWEAGGPADTQY

J: TRBJ2-7
V: TRBV10-3
CDR3: AINGQGYEQY

J: TRBJ2-1
V: TRBV19
CDR3: ASSITGVYEQF

J: TRBJ2-4
V: TRBV28
CDR3: ASRSTGFKNIQY

J: TRBJ2-3
V: TRBV14
CDR3: ASSQEKSGSRPDTQY

J: TRBJ2-5
V: TRBV5-4
CDR3: ASSLTPSGQETQY

J: TRBJ1-4
V: TRBV4-1
CDR3: ASSPQEGEDEKLF

J: TRBJ2-3
V: TRBV19
CDR3: ASSIRGGTDTQY

J: TRBJ1-4
V: TRBV9
CDR3: ASSAGQGGEKLF

J: TRBJ2-1
V: TRBV5-1
CDR3: ASSLSSGIINEQF

J: TRBJ1-1
V: TRBV30
CDR3: AWRTGVNTEAF

J: TRBJ2-7
V: TRBV18
CDR3: ASSPPGSNSYEQY

J: TRBJ2-7
V: TRBV7-8
CDR3: ASSLGSGRAGEQY

J: TRBJ2-5
V: TRBV4-1
CDR3: ASSQGQSLETQY

J: TRBJ2-2
V: TRBV5-1
CDR3: ASSSTWDSRGELF

J: TRBJ1-1
V: TRBV5-1
CDR3: ASSSYTEAF

J: TRBJ2-1
V: TRBV5-4
CDR3: ASSLAVVRSYNEQF